This T cell receptor (beta chain) was retrieved from a study of blood T cell repertoires in COVID-19. Whole-study context: Samples of COVID-19 (acute and convalescent) were obtained from the United States, Italy and Spain.

The CDR3 totals 11 residues. The V gene's germline CDR1 is DFQATT and CDR2 SNEGSKA (reference sequence). V lost 3 bases to trimming and J lost 5 bases, with 7 bases between them. Assay used: immunoSEQ multiplex PCR; TCRdb lists only in-frame clones, some missing. The sample holds some 200,000 clones, 86% seen once. The receptor's source is a woman aged 70-85 years with acute or convalescent COVID-19. Sample: peripheral blood. The gene calls are TRBV20-1 and TRBJ1-1; unclear D gene. The CDR3 DNA is TGCAGTGCTAGTCGGGATACTGAAGCTTTCTTT. Translating it yields CSASRDTEAFF.